The present T cell receptor beta chain was sequenced within a study of blood T cell repertoires in COVID-19. Everyone who took part was roughly 18 to 89 years old, and they came from 24 US areas. Germline CDR1 is KGHSH and CDR2 is LQKENI. Trimming removed 6 bases from V and 1 base from J, with 13 bases in between. CDR3 length equals 14 residues. Per the authors' pipeline: Nucleated cell counts were estimated from reference gene primer amplification. TCRdb keeps only in-frame clones here, not all; method: immunoSEQ multiplex PCR. V and J calls and clone size are as listed in that table; D and trimming were resolved from the DNA. The sample gives under 300,000 clones, roughly 93% of which show up once; about 2% is in the top ten.

This TCR derives from a woman between 35 and 50 years old with acute COVID-19. The chain joins TRBV18 to TRBJ2-7; D might be TRBD1 (6 bases). The sequenced material came from PBMCs or T cells enriched from blood (not recorded which). CDR3 DNA: TGTGCCAGCTCCCCCGGGACACTATCCTACGAGCAGTACTTC. Its translation is CASSPGTLSYEQYF.